This T cell receptor (beta chain) was documented in a study of Graves' ophthalmopathy and Graves' hyperthyroidism (dated by TCRdb to 2017 to 2018). Background on the whole study: Peripheral blood samples were taken at the time of initial diagnosis, before any treatment was given. Once sampling was done, hyperthyroidism patients were given methimazole at a starting dose of 30 mg daily, while ophthalmopathy patients were given high-dose intravenous methylprednisolone. An independent validation cohort comprised 18 hyperthyroidism patients and 15 to 17 patients who later progressed from hyperthyroidism to ophthalmopathy. T-cell repertoires of thyroid tissue and blood were compared in five or six hyperthyroidism patients. In total, 135 blood samples were TCR-sequenced: around 42 ophthalmopathy, roughly 80 hyperthyroidism and some 17 hyperthyroidism-to-ophthalmopathy patients. A discovery set of 100 patients (43 ophthalmopathy, fewer than 60 stable hyperthyroidism) was enrolled to explore V-J signatures distinguishing ophthalmopathy from hyperthyroidism. The 90 to 100 discovery patients were randomly split 7:3 into training and test sets. The study used TCR beta repertoire signatures to distinguish Graves' ophthalmopathy from Graves' hyperthyroidism and to predict progression to ophthalmopathy. Points the paper makes about the study in general: In validation, the model predicted ophthalmopathy progression with about 70% sensitivity and 72.22% specificity; 12 predicted patients were CT-confirmed with GO in a median of around 6 months. Most expanded thyroid clonotypes with frequency above 0.001 were also detected in blood, suggesting blood repertoires may reflect the thyroid immune response. No statistical method was used to set the sample size in advance, and the investigators knew which group each participant was assigned to. In cross-validation, the 13-signature model distinguished ophthalmopathy from stable hyperthyroidism with more than 85% sensitivity and 81.08% specificity, while in the test set the corresponding values were about 80% and 75%.

For repertoire sequencing, TCR beta CDR3 regions were amplified from RNA transcripts. HTBI primers and the Qiagen OneStep RT-PCR kit were used in a first-round RT-PCR, which was followed by a second-round multiplex PCR, size selection and purification. Libraries were sequenced paired-end with 100 bp reads on an Illumina HiSeq2000. Turning to the authors' computational methods: SOAPnuke was used to process the reads, removing any read that contained adapters or uncalled bases, had a mean Phred below 15, or lacked an exact match to the constant primer or identifier. COPE v1.2.5 was used to merge high-quality paired reads. Unique nucleotide sequences were defined as clonotypes and aligned to IMGT TRB V, D and J references using MiTCR v1.1. The analysis was limited to V-J combinations with a frequency above 0.0001, which together covered 99.2% of the repertoires. For each V-J combination, a TCR clonal expansion and chaos score was defined as F50 clonal expansion divided by the chaos observed in the TCRdist matrix. Welch's t-statistics and random forest were used to narrow the features down to around 13 V-J combinations, which were then fed into a naive Bayes classifier. The Morisita-Horn index was used to measure how similar the thyroid and blood repertoires were. TCRdb cleaned the public reads at Q25 with fastp, built clones with MiXCR and kept in-frame beta chains. For every CDR3 protein sequence, its rows merge into one entry that carries the most common genes and DNA. Here the V and J calls rest on TCRdb's processing, not on the authors' analysis. In this sample the table shows approximately 460,000 distinct CDR3 sequences, around an eighth of which occur a single time. 9.5% to 10% of the sample lies in the top ten.

The CDR3, cysteine through phenylalanine, is 15 amino acids long. Only the CDR3 portion is preserved as DNA: 45 bases, with reading frame beginning at the first base. Per the germline V gene, LGHNT is the CDR1 and FRNRAP is the CDR2. After removal of 1 base from V and 5 bases from J, the junction retains 5 bases not matched to a gene. As regards this clonotype: Its antigen has not been determined. Base qualities are not at hand, and no much larger clone is one base apart.

Patients with ophthalmopathy had moderately to severely active disease, with a Clinical Activity Score of 3 or more, a NOSPECS grade of 4 or more, and a disease duration of less than 3 months. Patients with other autoimmune diseases, uncontrolled infections, pregnancy or lactation were excluded from the study. Clinical symptoms, serum thyroxine, TRAb, thyroid ultrasound and orbital computed tomography formed the basis of the diagnosis. PBMCs were isolated from 8 to 10 ml of fresh peripheral blood by Ficoll-Paque density gradient centrifugation. Total RNA was extracted using Trizol reagent, and RNA quality was checked on an Agilent 2100 Bioanalyzer.

The source of this sequence is a woman in her 30s with Graves' ophthalmopathy. Donor details come from another sample of the same person, matched by shared clones. Material: blood. The chain was built from TRBV12-5 and TRBJ1-1; 9 central bases correspond to TRBD1. The DNA reads as follows: TGTGCTAGTGGTTTGGCCCGGGACAGGGTAACTGAAGCTTTCTTT. It translates to CASGLARDRVTEAFF.